This TCR beta chain was documented in a study of shared clonotypes between healthy human individuals. Study results and caveats: Among a few donors, approximately 5.4% of naive CD4 clonotypes were found in common.

The repertoire was sequenced with immunoSEQ multiplex PCR; TCRdb's copy has only in-frame clones and lacks some. Of around 550,000 clones listed, less than 96% are singletons. As concerns this clone: Antigen unknown.

Looked up from germline, CDR1 is SEHNR and CDR2 is FQNEAQ (reference sequence). Trimming stripped 5 bases from V and 3 bases from J, with 14 bases between. CDR3 size: 15 residues. Donors included only healthy HIV-negative adults lacking recent acute infections or vaccinations. Sequencing input: naive CD4+ T cells sorted from blood. Stated subset: CD45RA+ positively selected. The rearrangement joins TRBV7-9 to TRBJ1-3; D perhaps matches TRBD1 (6 bases). This TCR was sampled from a woman in her 30s in good health. CDR3 nucleotides: TGTGCCAGCAGCCCATTCGGGACAAGTGGAAACACCATATATTTT. Translating gives CASSPFGTSGNTIYF. The full variable domain, rest sourced from reference TRBV7-9 and TRBJ1-3, is DTGVSQNPRHKITKRGQNVTFRCDPISEHNRLYWYRQTLGQGPEFLTYFQNEAQLEKSRLLSDRFSAERPKGSFSTLEIQRTEQGDSAMYLCASSPFGTSGNTIYFGEGSWLTVV.